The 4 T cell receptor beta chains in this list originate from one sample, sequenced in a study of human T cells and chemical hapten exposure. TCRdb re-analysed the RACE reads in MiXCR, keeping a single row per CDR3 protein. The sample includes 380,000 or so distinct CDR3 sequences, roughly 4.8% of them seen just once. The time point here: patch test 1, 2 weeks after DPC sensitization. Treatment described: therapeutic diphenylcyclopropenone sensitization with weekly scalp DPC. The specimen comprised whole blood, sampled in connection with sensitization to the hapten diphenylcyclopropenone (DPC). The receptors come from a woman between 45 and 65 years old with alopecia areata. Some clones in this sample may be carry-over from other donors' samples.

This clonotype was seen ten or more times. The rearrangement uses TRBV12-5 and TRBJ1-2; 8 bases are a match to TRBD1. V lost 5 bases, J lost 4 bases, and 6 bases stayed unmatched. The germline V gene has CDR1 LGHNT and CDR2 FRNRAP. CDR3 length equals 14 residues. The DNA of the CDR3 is TGTGCTAGTGGTCCGGGGGACAGGTTCTATGGCTACACCTTC. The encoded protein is CASGPGDRFYGYTF.

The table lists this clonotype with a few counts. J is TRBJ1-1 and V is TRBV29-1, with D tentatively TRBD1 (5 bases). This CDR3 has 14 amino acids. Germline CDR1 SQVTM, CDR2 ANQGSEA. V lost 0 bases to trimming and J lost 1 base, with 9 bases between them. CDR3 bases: TGCAGCGTTGAAGATGGGCAGGGGAACACTGAAGCTTTCTTT. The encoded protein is CSVEDGQGNTEAFF.

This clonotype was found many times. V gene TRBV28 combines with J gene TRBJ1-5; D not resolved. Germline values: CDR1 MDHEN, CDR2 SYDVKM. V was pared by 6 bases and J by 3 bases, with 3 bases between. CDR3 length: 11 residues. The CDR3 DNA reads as TGTGCCAGCAGGTCCAATCAGCCCCAGCATTTT. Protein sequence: CASRSNQPQHF. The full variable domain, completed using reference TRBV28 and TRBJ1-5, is DVKVTQSSRYLVKRTGEKVFLECVQDMDHENMFWYRQDPGLGLRLIYFSYDVKMKEKGDIPEGYSVSREKKERFSLILESASTNQTSMYLCASRSNQPQHFGDGTRLSIL.

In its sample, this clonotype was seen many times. The CDR3 sequence: CASSPWTGGNEQFF. The CDR3 DNA sequence: TGTGCCAGCAGCCCTTGGACAGGGGGCAATGAGCAGTTCTTC. V gene TRBV7-9 combines with J gene TRBJ2-1, with 10 bases identical to TRBD1. In germline, CDR1 is SEHNR, CDR2 FQNEAQ (reference sequence). The J segment lost 6 bases and the V segment lost 5 bases, leaving 4 bases of the junction unmatched. This CDR3 region has 14 residues.